The TCR beta chain under discussion was sequenced for a study of T cell changes during pregnancy in multiple sclerosis. Method: immunoSEQ multiplex PCR; TCRdb's copy keeps in-frame clones and lacks some. The sample holds 40,000 or so clones, just over 90% seen once. In germline, CDR1 is SQVTM, CDR2 ANQGSEA. Deletions cut 6 bases from V and 0 bases from J, with 11 bases between. The CDR3 length is 14 residues. The rearrangement uses TRBV29-1 and TRBJ2-2; D ambiguous. This clonotype was obtained from a female donor with multiple sclerosis, enrolled in a pregnancy study. The source material was peripheral blood, sampled before pregnancy. The CDR3 coding sequence is TGCAGCGTCGAGCGACGGGCGAACACCGGGGAGCTGTTTTTT. Residues: CSVERRANTGELFF.